This section outlines one T cell receptor beta chain sequence together with its context. Its cognate antigen is unknown. cDNA libraries of TCR beta carried unique molecular identifiers. TCRdb analysed the PCR reads with MiXCR anew, one entry per CDR3 protein. The data contain around 400,000 distinct CDR3 sequences, approximately 42% of them singletons. This sample was included in a study of post-analysis software for immune sequencing data. The CDR3 loop spans 15 amino acids. Germline V gene sequence: CDR1 MRHNA, CDR2 SNTAGT. V shed 9 bases, J shed 2 bases, and the junction held 11 bases outside the gene matches. Study-level results: Controls had lower frequencies than patients of roughly five TRBV segments, which included TRBV5-6, TRBV5-1 and TRBV20-1.

Sequencing was carried out using blood. The TCR sequence derives from a girl aged 2-10 years with multiple sclerosis. The genes are TRBV6-4 and TRBJ2-3, with TRBD1 matching over 7 bases. The CDR3 spells CARTKGQSSTDTQYF. The DNA for the CDR3 is TGTGCCAGAACCAAGGGACAGAGTTCCACAGATACGCAGTATTTT.